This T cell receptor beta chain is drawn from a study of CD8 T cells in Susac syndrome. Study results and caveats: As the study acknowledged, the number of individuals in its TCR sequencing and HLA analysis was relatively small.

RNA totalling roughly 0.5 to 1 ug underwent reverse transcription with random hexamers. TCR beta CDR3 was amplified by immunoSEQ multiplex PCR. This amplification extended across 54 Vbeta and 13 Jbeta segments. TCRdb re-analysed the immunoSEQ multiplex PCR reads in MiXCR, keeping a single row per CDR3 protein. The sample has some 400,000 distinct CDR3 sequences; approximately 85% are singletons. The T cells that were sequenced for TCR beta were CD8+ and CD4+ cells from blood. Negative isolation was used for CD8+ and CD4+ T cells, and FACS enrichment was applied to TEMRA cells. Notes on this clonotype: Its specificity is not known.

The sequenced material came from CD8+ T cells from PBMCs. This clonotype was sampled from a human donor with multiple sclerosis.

CDR3 sequence reads: CSAAGTSGRGDNEQFF. The CDR3 nucleotides are TGCAGTGCTGCGGGCACTAGCGGGAGGGGGGACAATGAGCAGTTCTTC. The J gene is TRBJ2-1, the V gene TRBV20-1; TRBD2 aligns across 13 bases. CDR3 length: 16 amino acids. The V gene end was trimmed by 5 bases and the J gene end by 5 bases; junction bases not matched to a gene: 9. The germline V gene encodes CDR1 DFQATT and CDR2 SNEGSKA (reference sequence).